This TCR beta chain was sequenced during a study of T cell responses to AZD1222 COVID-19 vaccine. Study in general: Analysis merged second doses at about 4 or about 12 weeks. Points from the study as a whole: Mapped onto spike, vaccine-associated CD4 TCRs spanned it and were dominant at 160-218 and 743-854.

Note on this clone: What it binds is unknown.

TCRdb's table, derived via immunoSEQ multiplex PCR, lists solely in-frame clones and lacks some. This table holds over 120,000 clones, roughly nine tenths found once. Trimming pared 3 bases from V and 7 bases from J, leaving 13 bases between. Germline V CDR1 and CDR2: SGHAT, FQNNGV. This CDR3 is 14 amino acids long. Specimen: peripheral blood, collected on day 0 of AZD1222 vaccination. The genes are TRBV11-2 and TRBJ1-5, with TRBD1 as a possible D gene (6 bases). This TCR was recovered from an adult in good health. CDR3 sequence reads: CASSLNRAGQPQHF. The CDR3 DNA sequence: TGTGCCAGCAGCTTGAACAGGGCTGGGCAGCCCCAGCATTTT.